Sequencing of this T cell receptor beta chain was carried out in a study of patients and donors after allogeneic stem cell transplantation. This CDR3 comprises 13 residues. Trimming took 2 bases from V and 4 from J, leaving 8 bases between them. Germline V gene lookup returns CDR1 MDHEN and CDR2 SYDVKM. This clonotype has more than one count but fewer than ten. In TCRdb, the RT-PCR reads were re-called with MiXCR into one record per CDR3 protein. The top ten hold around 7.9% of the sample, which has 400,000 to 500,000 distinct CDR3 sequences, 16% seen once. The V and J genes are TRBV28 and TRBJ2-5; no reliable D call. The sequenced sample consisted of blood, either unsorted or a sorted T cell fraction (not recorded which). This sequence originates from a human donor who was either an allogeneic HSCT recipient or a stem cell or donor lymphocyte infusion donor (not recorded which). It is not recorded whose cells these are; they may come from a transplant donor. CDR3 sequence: CASSLRQSETQYF. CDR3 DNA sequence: TGTGCCAGCAGTTTACGGCAGTCAGAGACCCAGTACTTC.